This paragraph reports one TCR beta chain. This record comes from a study of tumor-infiltrating lymphocytes in glioblastoma multiforme. Three nested ARM-PCR rounds with V-beta and C-beta primers built TCRB libraries. TCRdb fed the multiplex PCR reads into MiXCR, producing one record per CDR3 protein. The sample holds 7,000 to 9,500 distinct CDR3 sequences; 70% to 80% are singletons and the top ten take about 75%. V shed 6 bases and J shed 4 bases, with 6 bases lying between them. This CDR3 comprises 12 residues. The source is a male donor with glioblastoma. The sample taken for sequencing was brain tumor tissue. The chain uses TRBV12-3 or TRBV12-4 and TRBJ2-2; D may be TRBD1 (5 bases). The CDR3: CASRQGTGELFF. In DNA form, the CDR3 reads TGTGCCAGCAGGCAGGGCACCGGGGAGCTGTTTTTT.